Listed below are T cell receptor beta chains from one sample, sequenced in a study of cytomegalovirus exposure and HLA in healthy donors. Libraries were prepared by immunoSEQ multiplex PCR; TCRdb keeps only in-frame clonotypes and omits some of them. Among some 150,000 clones listed, 85% to 90% were seen once. The source material was PBMCs. The source of these receptors is a woman between 18 and 29 years old in good health and CMV-seropositive. Each CDR3 is given with its conserved first and last residue. Each record gives: V gene, J gene, CDR3 protein.

V gene: TRBV2
J gene: TRBJ2-3
CDR3 protein: CASSEGQGVKTSTDTQYF

V gene: TRBV28
J gene: TRBJ1-2
CDR3 protein: CASSTDRGRMGYGYTF

V gene: TRBV5-8
J gene: TRBJ2-3
CDR3 protein: CASSPGGTDTQYF

V gene: TRBV18
J gene: TRBJ1-1
CDR3 protein: CASSPSGTGSMNTEAFF

V gene: TRBV28
J gene: TRBJ1-1
CDR3 protein: CASSRQGYTEAFF

V gene: TRBV7-2
J gene: TRBJ1-2
CDR3 protein: CASSLSRQGALNYGYTF

V gene: TRBV28
J gene: TRBJ1-2
CDR3 protein: CASSLGGNGYTF

V gene: TRBV6-5
J gene: TRBJ2-1
CDR3 protein: CASSYSGPYNEQFF

V gene: TRBV10-2
J gene: TRBJ2-7
CDR3 protein: CAVSGSSYEQYF

V gene: TRBV28
J gene: TRBJ2-4
CDR3 protein: CASRKLAKNIQYF

V gene: TRBV6-5
J gene: TRBJ2-1
CDR3 protein: CASSRQVYSYNEQFF

V gene: TRBV7-8
J gene: TRBJ1-5
CDR3 protein: CASSPGQVNQPQHF

V gene: TRBV9
J gene: TRBJ2-7
CDR3 protein: CASSVASRSGGSYEQYF

V gene: TRBV10-1
J gene: TRBJ2-5
CDR3 protein: CASSNGLAGHQETQYF

V gene: TRBV18
J gene: TRBJ2-7
CDR3 protein: CASSPLFSGAAYEQYF

V gene: TRBV18
J gene: TRBJ1-5
CDR3 protein: CASSPGVGQGGQPQHF

V gene: TRBV27
J gene: TRBJ2-7
CDR3 protein: CASSAPGLGHYEQYF

V gene: TRBV4-2
J gene: TRBJ2-2
CDR3 protein: CASSHLLAGGTGELFF

V gene: TRBV6-1
J gene: TRBJ1-2
CDR3 protein: CASTGYRGGYGYTF

V gene: TRBV18
J gene: TRBJ2-5
CDR3 protein: CASSPGGETQYF

V gene: TRBV28
J gene: TRBJ2-7
CDR3 protein: CASTSSTGSKQYF

V gene: TRBV30
J gene: TRBJ2-7
CDR3 protein: CAWRGGRQALLDEQYF

V gene: TRBV7-2
J gene: TRBJ2-7
CDR3 protein: CASSFPQGREQYF

V gene: TRBV4-1
J gene: TRBJ1-2
CDR3 protein: CASSQEPGTGGRRYGYTF